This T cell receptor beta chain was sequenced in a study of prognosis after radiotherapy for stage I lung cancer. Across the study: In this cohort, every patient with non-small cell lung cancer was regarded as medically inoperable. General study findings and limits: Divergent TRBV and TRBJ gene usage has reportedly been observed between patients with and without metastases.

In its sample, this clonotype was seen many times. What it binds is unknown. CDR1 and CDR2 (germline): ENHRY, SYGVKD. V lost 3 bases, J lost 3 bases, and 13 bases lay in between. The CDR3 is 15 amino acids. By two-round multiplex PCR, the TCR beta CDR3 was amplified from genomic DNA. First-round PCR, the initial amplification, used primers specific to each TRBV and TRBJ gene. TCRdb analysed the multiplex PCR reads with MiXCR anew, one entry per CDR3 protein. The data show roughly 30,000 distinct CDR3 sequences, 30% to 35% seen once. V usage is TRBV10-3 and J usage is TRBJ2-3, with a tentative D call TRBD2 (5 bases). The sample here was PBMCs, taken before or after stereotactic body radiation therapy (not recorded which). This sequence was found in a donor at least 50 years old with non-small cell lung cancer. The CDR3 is CAISDPAAVTDTQYF. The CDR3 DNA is TGTGCCATCAGTGATCCAGCGGCGGTTACAGATACGCAGTATTTT.